The source of this T cell receptor (beta chain) is a study of blood T cells in healthy people across ages. Russia was home to the donors, healthy Caucasian individuals aged roughly 6 to 100. No fewer than 6 micrograms of total RNA were isolated from every sample. The study's findings and limits: TCR beta diversity correlated strongly with naive T cell percentage. Relative to aged donors, long-lived donors carried more naive CD4+ cells and displayed higher diversity.

Next came a second PCR, run for about 7 to 12 cycles, which used a sample-barcoded 5' primer along with a J-beta primer mix. TCRdb used MiXCR to reprocess the 5' RACE reads, holding one entry per CDR3 protein. Here the sample spans about 1.8 million distinct CDR3 sequences, 49% being singletons. Germline V gene sequence: CDR1 MNHEY, CDR2 SMNVEV (reference sequence). The CDR3 runs to 16 residues. Unmatched junction bases numbered 8, after V lost 3 bases and J lost 3 bases. This clonotype was seen more than once but under ten times. What it binds is unknown. Specimen: blood. The sequence was obtained from a woman aged 35 to 49 in good health. The chain links TRBV27 to TRBJ2-5, with 9 bases aligning to TRBD2. In DNA, the CDR3 is TGTGCCAGCAGTTTGATCGCGGGGGGGCTCAAAGAGACCCAGTACTTC. Translated: CASSLIAGGLKETQYF.